A selection of T cell receptor beta chains follows, all from one sample in a study of T-cell reconstitution after alpha-beta-depleted transplantation in children. One entry per CDR3 protein, called by TCRdb with MiXCR from the PCR reads. The sample comprises 150,000 to 250,000 distinct CDR3 sequences, around 5.9% of which are singletons, and roughly 4.8% rests with the top ten. The sequences come from PBMCs, collected before TCRalphabeta/CD19-depleted stem cell transplant. The receptors stem from a girl in the first two years of life with combined immunodeficiency, due to receive a stem cell transplant. CDR3s include the opening cysteine and the closing phenylalanine or tryptophan. Each record gives: D gene, V gene, clone size, J gene, CDR3 DNA, CDR3 protein. A D gene is named only where the DNA matches it firmly. Not every row has a clone size; where given, it reads once, few, many or a size class.

>NA|TRBV7-8|many|TRBJ1-1
TGTGCCAGCAAGGGACGCCTGAACACTGAAGCTTTCTTT
CASKGRLNTEAFF
>NA|TRBV13|many|TRBJ1-1
TGTGCCAGCAGCCCTCGGACAGACATGAACACTGAAGCTTTCTTT
CASSPRTDMNTEAFF
>TRBD2|TRBV13|few|TRBJ2-5
TGTGCCAGCAGCCAAGGCCTCGCGGCGGGGAGGGGAGATGCACCCGAGGAAGGAGGAGAGACCCAGTACTTC
CASSQGLAAGRGDAPEEGGETQYF
>TRBD2|TRBV7-2|many|TRBJ2-3
TGTGCCAGCAGCCGACGAATAGCGGGAGCGGCGGATACGCAGTATTTT
CASSRRIAGAADTQYF
>NA|TRBV4-3|many|TRBJ1-1
TGCGCCAGCAGCCTCGGTGGCTCGAGGACTGAAGCTTTCTTT
CASSLGGSRTEAFF
>TRBD1|TRBV5-1|few|TRBJ1-2
TGCGCCAGCAGCGTAGGACAGGGAAATGGCTACACCTTC
CASSVGQGNGYTF
>NA|TRBV21-1|few|TRBJ2-7
TGTGCCAGCAGCACCGGGGACAGTGGAGGTTACCCCTACGAGCAGTACTTC
CASSTGDSGGYPYEQYF
>NA|TRBV9|many|TRBJ2-1
TGTGCCAGCAGCGTAGTCAGATCCCCCTACTCCTACAATGAGCAGTTCTTC
CASSVVRSPYSYNEQFF
>TRBD2|TRBV18|many|TRBJ2-1
TGTGCCAGCTCACCAGGGCCAGTTAGCGGGAGAGCTCTTTACAATGAGCAGTTCTTC
CASSPGPVSGRALYNEQFF
>TRBD1|TRBV6-5|many|TRBJ2-7
TGTGCCAGCAGTTACTCTTTTCGGACGACAGGGAGTAAGCGGGAGCAGTACTTC
CASSYSFRTTGSKREQYF
>NA|TRBV20-1|many|TRBJ2-1
TGCAGTGCTAGATTAGCGGTTTCGTACAATGAGCAGTTCTTC
CSARLAVSYNEQFF
>TRBD1|TRBV20-1|many|TRBJ1-1
TGCAGTGCTAGAGCCCCCCGGACAGGGAACACTGAAGCTTTCTTT
CSARAPRTGNTEAFF
>TRBD2|TRBV29-1|many|TRBJ2-1
TGCAGCGTTCTAGCGGGGTTTAACAATGAGCAGTTCTTC
CSVLAGFNNEQFF
>TRBD2|TRBV11-2|many|TRBJ2-2
TGTGCCAGCAGCTTACTTCCAGCGGGAGGGCCTTACACCGGGGAGCTGTTTTTT
CASSLLPAGGPYTGELFF
>NA|TRBV6-2/TRBV6-3|many|TRBJ2-3
TGTGCCACCATGACTACACCTGGCCTCACAGATACGCAGTATTTT
CATMTTPGLTDTQYF
>NA|TRBV28|many|TRBJ1-1
TGTGCCAGCAGTTTGTCTGGACAGCGTGAAGCTTTCTTT
CASSLSGQREAFF
>TRBD2|TRBV2|few|TRBJ2-5
TGTGCCAGCAGTGTAGCGGGGGGGCCGGAGACCCAGTACTTC
CASSVAGGPETQYF
>NA|TRBV20-1|many|TRBJ2-1
TGCAGTGCCATGGCAGGGGTCTCCTACAATGAGCAGTTCTTC
CSAMAGVSYNEQFF
>NA|TRBV20-1|many|TRBJ2-7
TGCAGTGGCATTCCGGTAGCCTACGAGCAGTACTTC
CSGIPVAYEQYF
>TRBD2|TRBV7-6|many|TRBJ2-7
TGTGCCAGCAGCGTAATAGCGGGATCGGGGAACGAGCAGTACTTC
CASSVIAGSGNEQYF
>NA|TRBV27|many|TRBJ1-6
TGTGCCAGCAGTTTGAGTACGGTGCCCTATAATTCACCCCTCCACTTT
CASSLSTVPYNSPLHF
>NA|TRBV6-5|many|TRBJ2-1
TGTGCCAGCAGGTACTCCTACAATGAGCAGTTCTTC
CASRYSYNEQFF
>TRBD1|TRBV6-5|many|TRBJ1-1
TGTGCCAGCAGTTACAGGCCACAGGGGCTATGGAACACTGAAGCTTTCTTT
CASSYRPQGLWNTEAFF
>NA|TRBV7-2|few|TRBJ2-5
TGTGCCAGCAGCCGTCGGCCAGGGGAAGAGACCCAGTACTTC
CASSRRPGEETQYF
>NA|TRBV28|many|TRBJ2-1
TGTGCCAGCAGTTTATCGTACACCAAAACCTACAATGAGCAGTTCTTC
CASSLSYTKTYNEQFF
>NA|TRBV20-1|NA|TRBJ2-1
TGCAGTGCTAGTGCTATTCTTGCCGACCCACTTTACAATGAGCAGTTCTTC
CSASAILADPLYNEQFF
>TRBD1|TRBV12-3/TRBV12-4|NA|TRBJ2-7
TGTGCCAGCAGTTTATGGCCCAGGGACAGGGTAGACGAGCAGTACTTC
CASSLWPRDRVDEQYF
>NA|TRBV29-1|many|TRBJ2-7
TGCAGCGTTGAACGACCCGGACAGTCCTACGAGCAGTACTTC
CSVERPGQSYEQYF
>TRBD2|TRBV5-5|many|TRBJ2-1
TGTGCCAGCAGCTTGCTGGCGGGAGGGCCTCAGTACAATGAGCAGTTCTTC
CASSLLAGGPQYNEQFF
>NA|TRBV6-2/TRBV6-3|many|TRBJ1-6
TGTGCCAGCAGTTGGGCCAGGAACCGCTATAATTCACCCCTCCACTTT
CASSWARNRYNSPLHF
>TRBD2|TRBV4-2|NA|TRBJ2-5
TGTGCCAGCAGCCAAGAGGCGGGGGGAGTCCAAGAGACCCAGTACTTC
CASSQEAGGVQETQYF
>NA|TRBV29-1|many|TRBJ1-2
TGCAGCGTTGAAGATCGAATGAAGGGAGATGGCTACACCTTC
CSVEDRMKGDGYTF
>TRBD1|TRBV12-3/TRBV12-4|many|TRBJ1-5
TGTGCCAGCAGTTCCCGGACAGGGAGAAATCAGCCCCAGCATTTT
CASSSRTGRNQPQHF
>NA|TRBV25-1|many|TRBJ1-4
TGTGCCAGCGGAAATGGGGCGCGTGAAAAACTGTTTTTT
CASGNGAREKLFF
>NA|TRBV4-2|NA|TRBJ2-3
TGTGCCAGCAGCCATTCCACAACGGGGGATACGCAGTATTTT
CASSHSTTGDTQYF
>TRBD1|TRBV15|many|TRBJ2-1
TGTGCCACCAGCAGGAGGACAGGGGTAAACAATGAGCAGTTCTTC
CATSRRTGVNNEQFF
>NA|TRBV4-1|many|TRBJ1-1
TGCGCCAGCAGCCAAGATCGGTCAGCTGGGAGAACTGAAGCTTTCTTT
CASSQDRSAGRTEAFF
>TRBD1|TRBV4-2|many|TRBJ2-7
TGTGCCAGCAGCCAACCAGGGGGACGCTACGAGCAGTACTTC
CASSQPGGRYEQYF
>TRBD1|TRBV5-1|many|TRBJ2-7
TGCGCCAGCAGCTTCCTACCGAGCCTGACAGGGCCCTGCGAGCAGTACTTC
CASSFLPSLTGPCEQYF
>TRBD1|TRBV12-3/TRBV12-4|many|TRBJ2-7
TGTGCCAGCAGTTTAGGGGACAGGGTAAGGTACGAGCAGTACTTC
CASSLGDRVRYEQYF
>TRBD1|TRBV10-3|many|TRBJ2-7
TGTGCCATCAGTGAGCCGACCAGGGGGCTCGGTGAGCAGTACTTC
CAISEPTRGLGEQYF
>NA|TRBV5-1|many|TRBJ2-7
TGCGCCAGCAAAAAGATAGCAAACTCCTACGAGCAGTACTTC
CASKKIANSYEQYF